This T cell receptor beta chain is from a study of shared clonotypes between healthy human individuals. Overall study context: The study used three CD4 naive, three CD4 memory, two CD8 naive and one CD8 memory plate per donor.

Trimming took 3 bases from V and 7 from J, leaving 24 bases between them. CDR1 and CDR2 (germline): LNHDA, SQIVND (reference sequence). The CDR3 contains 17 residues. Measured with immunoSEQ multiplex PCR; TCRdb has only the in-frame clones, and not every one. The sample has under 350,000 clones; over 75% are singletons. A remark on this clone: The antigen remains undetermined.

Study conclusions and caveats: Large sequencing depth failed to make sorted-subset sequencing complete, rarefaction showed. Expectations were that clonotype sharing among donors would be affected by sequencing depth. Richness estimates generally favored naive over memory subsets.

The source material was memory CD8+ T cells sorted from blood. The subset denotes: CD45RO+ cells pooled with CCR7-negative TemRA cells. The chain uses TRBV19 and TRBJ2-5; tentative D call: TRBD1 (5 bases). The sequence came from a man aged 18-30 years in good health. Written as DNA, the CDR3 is TGTGCCAGTAGTATTATCCCCCAGGTCCCCCCTAGGGGGACCCAGTACTTC. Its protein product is CASSIIPQVPPRGTQYF.